These 9 T cell receptor beta chains originate from one sample sequenced in a study of blood T cell repertoires in COVID-19. TCRdb's table, derived via immunoSEQ multiplex PCR, lists solely in-frame clones and lacks some. The sample holds 400,000 to 550,000 clones, more than 85% seen once. Sequenced input: peripheral blood. These receptor sequences come from a woman aged 25 to 39 with acute or convalescent COVID-19.

CDR3 region: CASSLVPGGVVETQYF. As DNA, the CDR3 is TGTGCCAGCAGCTTAGTACCGGGGGGCGTAGTGGAGACCCAGTACTTC. The chain combines TRBV11-2 with TRBJ2-5; tentative D call: TRBD2 (7 bases). The germline gives CDR1 SGHAT, CDR2 FQNNGV. The CDR3 consists of 16 residues. The V gene lost 1 base and the J gene lost 5 bases, with 17 bases spanning the gap.

J is TRBJ2-7 and V is TRBV3-1 (or the pseudogene TRBV3-2), with D maybe TRBD1 (5 bases). Germline assignment: CDR1 LGHDT and CDR2 YNNKEL (reference sequence). The ends were cut back, 1 base at V and 2 bases at J, with 12 bases in the middle. This CDR3 is built from 15 residues. CDR3 nucleotide sequence: TGTGCCAGCAGCCAAGGGTGGACACCCACCTACGAGCAGTACTTC. As protein: CASSQGWTPTYEQYF.

The V gene is TRBV11-2, the J gene TRBJ2-3, with a tentative D call TRBD2 (6 bases). The CDR3 is 16 residues long. The V end lost 1 base, the J end lost 1 base, and 12 bases lay between the germline ends. CDR1 and CDR2 from the germline V gene are SGHAT and FQNNGV. In DNA, the CDR3 is TGTGCCAGCAGCTTAGTTTTGGACTACCGCACAGATACGCAGTATTTT. This encodes CASSLVLDYRTDTQYF.

The CDR3 DNA is TGTGCCATCAGCGGAGCGGACAGAAATTCACCCCTCCACTTT. Its protein is CAISGADRNSPLHF. The chain uses TRBV10-3 and TRBJ1-6; D possibly corresponds to TRBD1 (6 bases). This CDR3 comprises 14 residues. Trimming stripped 6 bases from V and 7 bases from J, with 13 bases between. Germline V gene sequence: CDR1 ENHRY, CDR2 SYGVKD.

The V and J genes are TRBV5-1 and TRBJ2-7; D is unresolved. The CDR3 is made up of 17 amino acids. Trimming left V 0 bases short and J 3 bases short, with 19 bases between. Germline values: CDR1 SGHRS, CDR2 YFSETQ. CDR3 nucleotide sequence: TGCGCCAGCAGCTTGGATGTGGGCATTAACGTTCACTACGAGCAGTACTTC. The encoded protein is CASSLDVGINVHYEQYF.

The chain is built from TRBV10-1 and TRBJ2-3, with 12 positions matching TRBD1. CDR1 is WNHNN and CDR2 is SYGVQD in the germline V gene (reference sequence). Trimming at V came to 1 base and at J to 3 bases, leaving 20 bases not matched to a gene. This CDR3 contains 22 residues. The CDR3 sequence: CASSEWDRGRNLCPRPTDTQYF. The CDR3 DNA is TGCGCCAGCAGTGAGTGGGACAGGGGGCGTAACCTCTGTCCAAGACCAACAGATACGCAGTATTTT.

The chain employs TRBV5-4 and TRBJ2-5; 9 bases align to TRBD2. The CDR3 contains 15 residues. Germline lookup yields CDR1 SGHNT and CDR2 YYREEE (reference sequence). V was pared by 0 bases and J by 7 bases, with 7 bases of the junction left unmatched. CDR3 protein: CASSLGGLAEATQYF. CDR3 nucleotides: TGTGCCAGCAGCTTGGGGGGACTAGCTGAAGCGACCCAGTACTTC.

The chain uses TRBV5-6 and TRBJ2-7, with TRBD1 identical over 7 bases. The CDR3 is 14 amino acids. Trimming at V came to 4 bases and at J to 3 bases, leaving 7 bases not matched to a gene. The germline gives CDR1 SGHDT, CDR2 YYEEEE. CDR3: CASSVTGNYYEQYF. Written as DNA, the CDR3 is TGTGCCAGCAGCGTGACAGGGAATTACTACGAGCAGTACTTC.

CDR3 bases: TGTGCCAGCAGTACAGGAGGGAGACAGCCCCAGCATTTT. This encodes CASSTGGRQPQHF. V is TRBV12-3 or TRBV12-4 and J is TRBJ1-5; possibly TRBD1 for D (5 bases). CDR3 length equals 13 residues. V shed 5 bases and J shed 7 bases, with 12 bases lying between them.